This TCR beta chain was captured by sequencing in a study of shared clonotypes between healthy human individuals (dated by TCRdb to 2020 to 2021). Background for the entire study: The cohort included three men and two women between 18 and 49 years of age. The study deeply sequenced blood TCR repertoires of roughly five healthy adults to estimate repertoire size and the extent of clonotype sharing between individuals. For each donor, three plates each were used for CD4 naive and CD4 memory, two plates were used for CD8 naive, and one plate was used for CD8 memory. Libraries were prepared and TCR repertoires were sequenced by different laboratories using diverse techniques, in order to increase sequencing depth and limit assay-specific biases. Each donor's leukapheresis produced roughly between roughly 0.85 and 10 billion PBMCs. Study-wide findings and limitations: Naive subsets generally had larger estimated clonotype richness than memory subsets. Based on pairwise subsampling, the degree of clonotype sharing among donors was expected to be affected by sequencing depth. When several donors were compared, the shared fraction of clonotypes was roughly 5% for naive CD4, around 4% for naive CD8, 2% to 2.5% for memory CD4, and 0.35% to 0.4% for memory CD8. Even with the large sequencing depth, rarefaction of the sorted-subset datasets indicated that sequencing was incomplete. Because the study included only a small number of donors, the genetic and exposure-history diversity represented was limited. Higher generation probabilities were observed for clonotypes shared by all four sorted-subset donors than for non-shared clonotypes. Sampling was restricted to blood, and TCR repertoires in tissue are likely to differ from TCR repertoires in blood.

Using the deep immunoSEQ assay, multiplex PCR amplified TCR CDR3 regions from genomic DNA. Extracted genomic DNA from each cell subset was spread evenly across all wells of several immunoSEQ 96-well plates, with each plate serving as a replicate. For sorted subsets, each replicate PCR was loaded with 200 ng genomic DNA, equivalent to 25,000 to 30,000 T cell genomes. Purified libraries were quantified with a Qubit 3.0 fluorometer, sized on a Bioanalyzer 2100, and re-quantified with the KAPA Library Quantification kit. Each immunoSEQ 96-well plate was sequenced on its own single-read 150-cycle Illumina NextSeq 550 flow cell. In the source study's methods: Because only junctional sequences without quality scores were contained in the immunoSEQ output, filtering matching that applied to full-length reads could not be performed. Sequences were annotated with PyIR, a Python wrapper for IgBLAST v1.9, using IMGT germline references to assign V/J genes and CDR3. Any read was removed if the V/J assignment was weak (E-value above 1e-6), the CDR3 was missing, or the read contained stop codons, out-of-frame junctions, or ambiguous translated residues. A V3J clonotype was defined by an identical inferred V gene, J gene, and CDR3 amino acid sequence. To compute the percentage overlap between repertoires, the number of shared unique clonotypes was divided by the size of the smaller repertoire. Repertoire richness was assessed with RTK rarefaction, the Chao1 estimator, and Recon v2.1 estimates of unobserved clonotypes. OLGA was used to compute generation probabilities for all TCRbeta clonotypes that the gDNA method yielded from a handful of donors. TCRdb retrieved this table from immuneACCESS and kept in-frame rearrangements only. Not all clones are present; in checked studies, unresolved V genes account for under half, and no reason is known for the remainder. V and J calls and clone size follow that table, whereas D and trimming were derived from the DNA. The sample table contains a few hundred thousand clones; only one count was recorded for over 50% of them. Jointly, the top ten make up around 10% of the sample.

The germline V gene encodes CDR1 SGDLS and CDR2 YYNGEE. The CDR3 runs 15 amino acids, cysteine and phenylalanine included. The kept DNA is CDR3 alone, 45 bases in frame from the first base. Trimming takes 3 bases off V and 7 bases off J; junction bases not matched to a gene: 8. Donors were healthy HIV-negative adults with no recently reported acute infections or vaccinations. Every donor was a Caucasian adult residing in Nashville, Tennessee, USA. CD4+ T cells were enriched by magnetic negative selection, after which naive cells were positively selected on CD45RA and the negative fraction was taken as the memory subset. After blood collection by leukapheresis, PBMCs were isolated using Ficoll-Histopaque density gradient centrifugation and then cryopreserved in the vapor phase of liquid nitrogen. Purity and quantity of every magnetically sorted T cell population were checked by analytical flow cytometry. Each sorted fraction had its genomic DNA isolated and then quantified by UV absorbance on a Nanodrop 2000c.

As concerns this clone: Its antigen specificity is not known. No base-level quality is on record; no much larger clone is a single base apart.

The sample consisted of memory CD4+ T cells sorted from blood. Per the publication, the cell subset or site label means: CD45RA-negative fraction. The V and J segments used are TRBV9 and TRBJ2-1, with 9 bases aligning to TRBD1. The source is a man younger than 40 in good health. In nucleotides, the sequence is TGTGCCAGCAGCGAAACAGGGGGCGAGGTAAATGAGCAGTTCTTC. The translation is CASSETGGEVNEQFF. Outside the CDR3, residues come from the reference TRBV9 and TRBJ2-1 proteins, so the full variable domain is: DSGVTQTPKHLITATGQRVTLRCSPRSGDLSVYWYQQSLDQGLQFLIQYYNGEERAKGNILERFSAQQFPDLHSELNLSSLELGDSALYFCASSETGGEVNEQFFGPGTRLTVL.